The 5 T cell receptor beta chains below all came from one sample that was sequenced in a study of cytomegalovirus exposure and HLA in healthy donors. The PCR was carried out with 60 Vbeta primers and 13 Jbeta primers. The data were produced by immunoSEQ multiplex PCR, yet TCRdb's version contains in-frame clones alone and is incomplete. Its listing shows about 74,000 clones. Material for sequencing was PBMCs. The receptors originated from a female donor in good health and CMV-seropositive.

V usage is TRBV30 and J usage is TRBJ1-4; a possible D gene is TRBD1 (5 bases). Germline V gene sequence: CDR1 GTSNPN, CDR2 SVGIG (reference sequence). Between the trimmed V and J ends, which lost 1 base and 9 bases, there was a span of 15 bases. CDR3 size: 14 residues. CDR3 coding DNA: TGTGCCTGGAGTGGTATTCCCGGGGGGAAAAAACTGTTTTTT. It codes for CAWSGIPGGKKLFF.

The V and J genes are TRBV6-1 and TRBJ2-1; weak D call: TRBD1 (5 bases). Trimming pared 8 bases from V and 0 bases from J, leaving 14 bases between. This CDR3 comprises 15 residues. Germline values: CDR1 MNHNS, CDR2 SASEGT. The CDR3: CASPVQGSSYNEQFF. The CDR3 nucleotides read TGTGCCAGCCCAGTCCAGGGTAGCTCCTACAATGAGCAGTTCTTC.

This chain links TRBV5-4 with TRBJ2-2; D might be TRBD1 (5 bases). Trimming left V 1 base short and J 4 bases short, with 11 bases between. Germline V gene sequence: CDR1 SGHNT, CDR2 YYREEE (reference sequence). The CDR3 spans 15 residues. DNA of the CDR3: TGTGCCAGCAGCTTGAAGGGGCCGAGCACCGGGGAGCTGTTTTTT. This gives the protein CASSLKGPSTGELFF.

The rearrangement links TRBV7-9 to TRBJ2-7, with 12 bases aligning to TRBD2. Germline V gene lookup returns CDR1 SEHNR and CDR2 FQNEAQ (reference sequence). V lost 8 bases, J lost 1 base, and 3 bases stayed unmatched. The CDR3 runs to 14 residues. The DNA for the CDR3 is TGTGCCAGCGGACTAGCGGGGCCTTCCTACGAGCAGTACTTC. Residues: CASGLAGPSYEQYF.

V is TRBV7-2 and J is TRBJ2-2, with 8 bases matching TRBD2. Germline V gene lookup returns CDR1 SGHTA and CDR2 FQGNSA. Germline trimming cut 7 bases from V and 7 bases from J; bases unmatched to any gene: 14. This CDR3 is 16 amino acids long. The CDR3 loop is CASTLRGRLGSGELFF. The CDR3 bases are TGTGCCAGCACTCTACGCGGGAGGTTAGGGAGCGGGGAGCTGTTTTTT.